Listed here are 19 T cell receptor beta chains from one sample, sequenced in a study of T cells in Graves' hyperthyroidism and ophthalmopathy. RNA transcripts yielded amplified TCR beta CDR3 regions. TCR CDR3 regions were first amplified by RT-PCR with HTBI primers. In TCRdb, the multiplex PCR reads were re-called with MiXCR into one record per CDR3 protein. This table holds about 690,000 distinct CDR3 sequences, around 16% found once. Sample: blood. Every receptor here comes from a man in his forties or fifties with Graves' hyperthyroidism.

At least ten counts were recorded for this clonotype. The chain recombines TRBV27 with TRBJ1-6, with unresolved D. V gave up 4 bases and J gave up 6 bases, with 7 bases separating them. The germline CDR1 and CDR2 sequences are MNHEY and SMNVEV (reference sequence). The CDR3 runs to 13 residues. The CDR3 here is CASSWVGNSPLHF. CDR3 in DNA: TGTGCCAGCAGTTGGGTGGGTAATTCACCCCTCCACTTT.

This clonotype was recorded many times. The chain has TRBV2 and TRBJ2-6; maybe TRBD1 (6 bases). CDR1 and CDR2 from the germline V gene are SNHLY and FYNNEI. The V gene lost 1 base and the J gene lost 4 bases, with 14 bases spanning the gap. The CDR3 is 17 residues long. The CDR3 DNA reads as TGTGCCAGCAGTGAAGTGGCAGGGGCTCCGGGGGCCAACGTCCTGACTTTC. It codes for CASSEVAGAPGANVLTF.

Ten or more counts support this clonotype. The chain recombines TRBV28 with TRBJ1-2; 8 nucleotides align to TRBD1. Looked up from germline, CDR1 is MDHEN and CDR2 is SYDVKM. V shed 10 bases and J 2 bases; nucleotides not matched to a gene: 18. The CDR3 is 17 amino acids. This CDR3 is CAIYHWTGPTANYGYTF. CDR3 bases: TGTGCCATTTACCACTGGACAGGGCCGACTGCCAACTATGGCTACACCTTC.

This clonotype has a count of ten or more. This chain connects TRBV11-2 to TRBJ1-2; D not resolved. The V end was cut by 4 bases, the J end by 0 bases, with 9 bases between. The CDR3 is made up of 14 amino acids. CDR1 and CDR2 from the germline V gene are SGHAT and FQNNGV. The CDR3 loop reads CASSSHGSNYGYTF. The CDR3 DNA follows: TGTGCCAGCAGCTCCCACGGCTCTAACTATGGCTACACCTTC. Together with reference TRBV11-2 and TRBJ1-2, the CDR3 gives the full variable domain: EAGVAQSPRYKIIEKRQSVAFWCNPISGHATLYWYQQILGQGPKLLIQFQNNGVVDDSQLPKDRFSAERLKGVDSTLKIQPAKLEDSAVYLCASSSHGSNYGYTFGSGTRLTVV.

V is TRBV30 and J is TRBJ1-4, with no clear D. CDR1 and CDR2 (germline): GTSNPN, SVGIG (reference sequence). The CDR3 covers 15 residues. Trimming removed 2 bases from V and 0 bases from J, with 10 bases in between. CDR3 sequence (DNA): TGTGCCTGGAGTTCCGGGATCTCAACTAATGAAAAACTGTTTTTT. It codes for CAWSSGISTNEKLFF.

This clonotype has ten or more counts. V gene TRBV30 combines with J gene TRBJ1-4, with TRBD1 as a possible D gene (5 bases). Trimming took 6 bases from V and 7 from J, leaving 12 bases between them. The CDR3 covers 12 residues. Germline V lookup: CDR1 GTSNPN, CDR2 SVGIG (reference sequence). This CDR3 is CACSGLSEKLFF. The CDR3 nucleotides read TGTGCCTGCTCAGGGTTAAGTGAAAAACTGTTTTTT.

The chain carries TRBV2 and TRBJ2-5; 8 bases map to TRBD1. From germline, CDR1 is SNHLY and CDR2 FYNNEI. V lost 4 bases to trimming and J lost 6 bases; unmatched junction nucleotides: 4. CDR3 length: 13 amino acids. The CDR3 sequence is CASSVDREQTQYF. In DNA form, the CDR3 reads TGTGCCAGCAGTGTGGACAGGGAACAGACCCAGTACTTC.

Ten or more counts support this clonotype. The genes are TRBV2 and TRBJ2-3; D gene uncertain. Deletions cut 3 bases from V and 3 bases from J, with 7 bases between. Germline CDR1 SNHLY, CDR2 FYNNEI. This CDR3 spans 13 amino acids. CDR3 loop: CASSEGITDTQYF. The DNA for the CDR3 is TGTGCCAGCAGTGAGGGTATTACAGATACGCAGTATTTT.

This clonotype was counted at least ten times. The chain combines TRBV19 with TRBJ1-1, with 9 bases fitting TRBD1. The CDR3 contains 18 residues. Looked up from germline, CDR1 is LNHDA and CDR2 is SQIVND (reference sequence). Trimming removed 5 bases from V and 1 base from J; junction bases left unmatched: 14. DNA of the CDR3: TGTGCCAGTAGTCCGGGACAGGGCGCCAATTTCAGGAACACTGAAGCTTTCTTT. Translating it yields CASSPGQGANFRNTEAFF.

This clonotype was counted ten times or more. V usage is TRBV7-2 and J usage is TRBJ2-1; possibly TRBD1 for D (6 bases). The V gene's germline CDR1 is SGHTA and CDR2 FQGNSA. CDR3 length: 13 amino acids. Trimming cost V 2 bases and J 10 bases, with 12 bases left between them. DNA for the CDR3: TGTGCCAGCAGCTTACAGGGGCTCAGGGAGCAGTTCTTC. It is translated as CASSLQGLREQFF. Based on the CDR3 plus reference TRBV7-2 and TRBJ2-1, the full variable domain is GAGVSQSPSNKVTEKGKDVELRCDPISGHTALYWYRQSLGQGLEFLIYFQGNSAPDKSGLPSDRFSAERTGGSVSTLTIQRTQQEDSAVYLCASSLQGLREQFFGPGTRLTVL.

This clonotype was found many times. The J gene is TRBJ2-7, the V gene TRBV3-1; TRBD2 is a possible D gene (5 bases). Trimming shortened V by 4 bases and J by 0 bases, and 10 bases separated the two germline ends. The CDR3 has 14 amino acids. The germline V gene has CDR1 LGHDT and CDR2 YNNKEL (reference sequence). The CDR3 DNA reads TGTGCCAGCAGCCCTTGGACTGTCTCCTACGAGCAGTACTTC. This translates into CASSPWTVSYEQYF.

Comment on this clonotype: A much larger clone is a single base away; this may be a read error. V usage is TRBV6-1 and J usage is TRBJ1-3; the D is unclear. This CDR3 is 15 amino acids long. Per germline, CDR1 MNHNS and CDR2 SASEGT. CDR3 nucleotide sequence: TGTGCCACCAGTGAGTCGGACCTGACGGGAAACACCATATATTTT. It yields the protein CATSESDLTGNTIYF.

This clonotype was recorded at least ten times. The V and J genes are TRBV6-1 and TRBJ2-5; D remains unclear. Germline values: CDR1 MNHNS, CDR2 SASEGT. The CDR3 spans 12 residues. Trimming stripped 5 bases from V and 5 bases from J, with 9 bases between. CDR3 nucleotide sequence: TGTGCCAGCAGTCCCCTGTCGGAGACCCAGTACTTC. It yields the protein CASSPLSETQYF.

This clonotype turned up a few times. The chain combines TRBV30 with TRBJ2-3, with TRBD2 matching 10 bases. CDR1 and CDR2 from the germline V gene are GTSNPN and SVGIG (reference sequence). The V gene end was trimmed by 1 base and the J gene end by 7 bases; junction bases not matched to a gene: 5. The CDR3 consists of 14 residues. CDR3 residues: CAWSALAGANTQYF. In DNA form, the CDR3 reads TGTGCCTGGAGTGCTCTAGCGGGAGCGAATACGCAGTATTTT. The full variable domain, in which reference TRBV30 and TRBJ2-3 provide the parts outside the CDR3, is SQTIHQWPATLVQPVGSPLSLECTVEGTSNPNLYWYRQAAGRGLQLLFYSVGIGQISSEVPQNLSASRPQDRQFILSSKKLLLSDSGFYLCAWSALAGANTQYFGPGTRLTVL.

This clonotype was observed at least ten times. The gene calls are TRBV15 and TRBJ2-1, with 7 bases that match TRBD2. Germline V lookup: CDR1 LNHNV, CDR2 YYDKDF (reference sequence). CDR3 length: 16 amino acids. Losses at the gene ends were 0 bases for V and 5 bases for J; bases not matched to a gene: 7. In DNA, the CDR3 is TGTGCCACCAGCAGAGATCGAGGAACTAGCGACAATGAGCAGTTCTTC. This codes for CATSRDRGTSDNEQFF.

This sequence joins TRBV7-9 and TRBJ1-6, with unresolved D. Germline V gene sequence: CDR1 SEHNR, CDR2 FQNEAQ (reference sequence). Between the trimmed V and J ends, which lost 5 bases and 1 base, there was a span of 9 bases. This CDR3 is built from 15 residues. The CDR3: CASSPSTSYNSPLHF. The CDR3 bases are TGTGCCAGCAGCCCTAGCACGTCCTATAATTCACCCCTCCACTTT. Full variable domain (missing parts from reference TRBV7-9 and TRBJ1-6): DTGVSQNPRHKITKRGQNVTFRCDPISEHNRLYWYRQTLGQGPEFLTYFQNEAQLEKSRLLSDRFSAERPKGSFSTLEIQRTEQGDSAMYLCASSPSTSYNSPLHFGNGTRLTVT.

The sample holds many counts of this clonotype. Here the CDR3 reads CASSLVGDQPQHF. The CDR3 nucleotides are TGTGCCAGCAGCTTAGTAGGGGATCAGCCCCAGCATTTT. The J gene is TRBJ1-5, the V gene TRBV11-2, with D possibly being TRBD1 (5 bases). The CDR3 sequence is 13 residues long. CDR1 is SGHAT, CDR2 FQNNGV, per germline. Trimming removed 1 base from V and 5 bases from J, with 6 bases in between.

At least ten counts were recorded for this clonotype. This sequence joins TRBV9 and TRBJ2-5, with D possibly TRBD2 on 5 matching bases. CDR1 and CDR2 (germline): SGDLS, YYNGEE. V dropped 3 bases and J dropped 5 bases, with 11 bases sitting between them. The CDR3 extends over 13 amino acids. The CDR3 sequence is CASSGTSGETQYF. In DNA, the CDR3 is TGTGCCAGCAGCGGAACTAGTGGTGAGACCCAGTACTTC.

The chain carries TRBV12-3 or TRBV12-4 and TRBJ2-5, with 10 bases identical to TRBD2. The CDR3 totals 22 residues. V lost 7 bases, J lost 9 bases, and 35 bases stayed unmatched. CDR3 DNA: TGTGCCAGCACCGCGAGACCGGGGTTACTCCCAGTTCGTGGACTAGCGGACGAGGCCCAGTACTTC. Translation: CASTARPGLLPVRGLADEAQYF.